Below, 14 T cell receptor beta chains from the same sample are listed, as sequenced in a study of cytomegalovirus exposure and HLA in healthy donors. The PCR had 60 Vbeta and 13 Jbeta primers. Clones were read by immunoSEQ multiplex PCR, and TCRdb kept only the in-frame ones, dropping some. Found here are about 130,000 clones, 72% of them singletons; the top ten hold around 4.2%. Material: PBMCs. Receptor source: a man in his fifties in good health and CMV-seropositive.

This clone came up a few times. The chain joins TRBV9 to TRBJ2-5; 10 bases match TRBD1. Germline CDR1 reads SGDLS; CDR2 reads YYNGEE. V trimming: 4 bases; J trimming: 3 bases; junction bases outside the gene matches: 6. The CDR3 is made up of 15 amino acids. CDR3 sequence: CASSITGQGKETQYF. The DNA for the CDR3 is TGTGCCAGCAGCATAACGGGACAGGGGAAAGAGACCCAGTACTTC.

V usage is TRBV7-8 and J usage is TRBJ1-4; TRBD1 agrees at 10 bases. CDR1 is SGHVS and CDR2 is FQNEAQ in the germline V gene. The ends lost 1 base at V and 7 bases at J; junction bases unmatched: 3. The CDR3 sequence is 15 residues long. Here the CDR3 DNA reads TGTGCCAGCAGCTTAGTTGGGACAGGGGCTGAAAAACTGTTTTTT. Protein product: CASSLVGTGAEKLFF.

The V gene is TRBV5-8, the J gene TRBJ2-1; TRBD2 agrees at 9 bases. The CDR3 spans 14 residues. V lost 7 bases, J lost 6 bases, and 8 bases stayed unmatched. CDR1 SGHTS and CDR2 YDEGEE come from the germline V gene. The DNA for the CDR3 is TGTGCCAGCCATCGCGGGAGGGCCTTCAATGAGCAGTTCTTC. The encoded protein is CASHRGRAFNEQFF.

The gene calls are TRBV6-6 and TRBJ2-3; TRBD2 aligns across 7 bases. The length of the CDR3 is 15 residues. Per the germline V gene, CDR1 is MNHNY and CDR2 is SVGAGI (reference sequence). J was trimmed by 4 bases and V by 1 base; bases with no gene match: 5. CDR3 amino acids: CASSYYGGRADTQYF. In DNA form, the CDR3 reads TGTGCCAGCAGTTACTATGGCGGGAGAGCAGATACGCAGTATTTT.

V gene TRBV5-5 combines with J gene TRBJ1-5, with 9 bases aligning to TRBD1. With 4 bases clipped from V and 4 bases from J, the junction kept 3 bases outside the gene matches. The CDR3 is made up of 14 amino acids. The germline V gene encodes CDR1 SGHKS and CDR2 YYEKEE (reference sequence). The CDR3 here is CASSMGTGNQPQHF. CDR3 sequence (DNA): TGTGCCAGCAGCATGGGGACAGGGAATCAGCCCCAGCATTTT. Using reference TRBV5-5 and TRBJ1-5 for the parts outside the CDR3, the full variable domain is DAGVTQSPTHLIKTRGQQVTLRCSPISGHKSVSWYQQVLGQGPQFIFQYYEKEERGRGNFPDRFSARQFPNYSSELNVNALLLGDSALYLCASSMGTGNQPQHFGDGTRLSIL.

The chain links TRBV2 to TRBJ2-1; 8 bases line up with TRBD1. CDR1 is SNHLY and CDR2 is FYNNEI in the germline V gene. The CDR3 runs to 15 residues. J gave up 8 bases and V 8 bases, and 14 bases lay outside the gene matches. The CDR3 protein is CASGRGQGGRDEQFF. DNA of the CDR3: TGTGCCAGCGGTCGTGGACAGGGCGGACGAGATGAGCAGTTCTTC.

The chain recombines TRBV7-8 with TRBJ1-6, with a tentative D call TRBD1 (5 bases). Germline V CDR1 and CDR2: SGHVS, FQNEAQ. The CDR3 is 14 amino acids. V was shortened by 3 bases and J by 6 bases, with 9 bases between the two germline ends. The CDR3 coding sequence is TGTGCCAGCAGCTTTGACAGTACTAATTCACCCCTCCACTTT. It yields the protein CASSFDSTNSPLHF. Using reference TRBV7-8 and TRBJ1-6 for the parts outside the CDR3, the full variable domain is GAGVSQSPRYKVAKRGQDVALRCDPISGHVSLFWYQQALGQGPEFLTYFQNEAQLDKSGLPSDRFFAERPEGSVSTLKIQRTQQEDSAVYLCASSFDSTNSPLHFGNGTRLTVT.

The chain is built from TRBV6-1 and TRBJ2-7, with D perhaps TRBD1 (5 bases). Germline CDR1 MNHNS, CDR2 SASEGT. The CDR3 loop spans 12 amino acids. The ends were cut back, 6 bases at V and 7 bases at J, with 13 bases in the middle. CDR3 nucleotides: TGTGCCAGCAGCCAGGGCCTAGGGGAGCAGTACTTC. It codes for CASSQGLGEQYF.

The chain combines TRBV7-3 with TRBJ2-7; 10 bases are a match to TRBD1. V lost 5 bases and J lost 4; bases outside the gene matches: 5. Germline V CDR1 and CDR2: SGHTA, FQGTGA. CDR3 length equals 14 residues. The DNA of the CDR3 is TGTGCCAGCAGCCCGGGACAGGGGAGGTACGAGCAGTACTTC. Translating gives CASSPGQGRYEQYF.

V usage is TRBV5-1 and J usage is TRBJ1-2; 9 nucleotides match TRBD1. The CDR3 sequence is 13 residues long. Germline CDR1 reads SGHRS; CDR2 reads YFSETQ. V lost 3 bases and J lost 6; bases outside the gene matches: 3. The CDR3 here is CASSSTGGDGYTF. The DNA of the CDR3 is TGCGCCAGCAGCTCTACAGGGGGCGATGGCTACACCTTC.

The chain employs TRBV5-1 and TRBJ2-1; 7 nucleotides line up with TRBD1. The germline CDR1 and CDR2 sequences are SGHRS and YFSETQ. V dropped 4 bases and J dropped 7; count of bases not matched to a gene: 14. The length of the CDR3 is 16 residues. The DNA of the CDR3 is TGCGCCAGCAGCGGGCGGTTGGACAGGATTAAAAATGAGCAGTTCTTC. Translated, it gives CASSGRLDRIKNEQFF. Using reference TRBV5-1 and TRBJ2-1 for the parts outside the CDR3, the full variable domain is KAGVTQTPRYLIKTRGQQVTLSCSPISGHRSVSWYQQTPGQGLQFLFEYFSETQRNKGNFPGRFSGRQFSNSRSEMNVSTLELGDSALYLCASSGRLDRIKNEQFFGPGTRLTVL.

The rearrangement joins TRBV19 to TRBJ2-7, with 8 bases that match TRBD2. This CDR3 spans 14 amino acids. The trim removed 5 bases at V and 2 bases at J, leaving 5 bases unmatched. CDR1 is LNHDA, CDR2 SQIVND, per germline (reference sequence). CDR3 DNA sequence: TGTGCCAGTAGTTGGAGCGGGGGACCCTACGAGCAGTACTTC. Its protein product is CASSWSGGPYEQYF.

The rearrangement links TRBV5-1 to TRBJ2-1; D is perhaps TRBD2 (6 bases). V gave up 4 bases and J gave up 0 bases, with 17 bases separating them. This CDR3 has 17 amino acids. CDR1 is SGHRS, CDR2 YFSETQ, per germline. CDR3 sequence (DNA): TGCGCCAGCAGCGGACGGGGAGGCGCCAGCTCCTACAATGAGCAGTTCTTC. Its translation is CASSGRGGASSYNEQFF.

V usage is TRBV5-8 and J usage is TRBJ1-2; D is unresolved. V lost 0 bases to trimming and J lost 2 bases, with 11 bases between them. This CDR3 region has 15 residues. Germline CDR1 reads SGHTS; CDR2 reads YDEGEE. CDR3 DNA sequence: TGTGCCAGCAGCTTGGTACCGGGAGGCAACTATGGCTACACCTTC. Encoded protein: CASSLVPGGNYGYTF.